This TCR beta chain was documented in a study of shared clonotypes between healthy human individuals. V was pared by 0 bases and J by 3 bases, with 9 bases between. CDR3 length: 15 amino acids. Germline V gene sequence: CDR1 SGHTS, CDR2 YDEGEE. Using immunoSEQ multiplex PCR, the repertoire was profiled, and TCRdb retains in-frame clones only, with some absent. Here the sample spans 600,000 to 750,000 clones, roughly 88% being singletons. Overall study findings and caveats: Sampling used blood alone; tissue repertoires probably differ.

The donors, healthy adults who were HIV-negative, had experienced no recent acute infections or vaccinations. There were only Caucasian adults among the donors, and all lived in Nashville, Tennessee. This clone has a single count. What it binds is unknown. Material: memory CD8+ T cells from PBMCs. Subset indicated: CD45RO+ cells pooled with CCR7-negative TemRA cells. The source of this sequence is a man aged 18 to 30 in good health. Some clones in this sample may be carry-over from other donors' samples. The chain carries TRBV5-8 and TRBJ2-2; D is ambiguous. The CDR3 loop reads CASSLVEDYTGELFF. In DNA, the CDR3 is TGTGCCAGCAGCTTGGTTGAGGATTACACCGGGGAGCTGTTTTTT. Supplemented by reference TRBV5-8 and TRBJ2-2, the full variable domain reads EAGVTQSPTHLIKTRGQQATLRCSPISGHTSVYWYQQALGLGLQFLLWYDEGEERNRGNFPPRFSGRQFPNYSSELNVNALELEDSALYLCASSLVEDYTGELFFGEGSRLTVL.